These 3 T cell receptor beta chains originate from one sample sequenced in a study of T cells after yellow fever vaccination. MiXCR, run by TCRdb on the 5' RACE reads, gives a single entry per CDR3 protein. The repertoire consists of about 300,000 distinct CDR3 sequences, with around 9.3% occurring once and the leading ten covering around 3.1%. The sample was CD4+ T cells sorted from PBMCs, taken 5 days after the yellow fever booster vaccination. The source of these receptors is a man aged 18 to 35 who received the YFV17D yellow fever vaccine.

In this sample, this clonotype turned up a few times. The chain combines TRBV18 with TRBJ2-5; no reliable D call. This CDR3 spans 13 amino acids. Germline-derived CDR1 and CDR2 are KGHSH and LQKENI. Trimming shortened V by 1 base and J by 2 bases, and 5 bases separated the two germline ends. The CDR3 protein is CASSPLEQETQYF. The CDR3 DNA is TGTGCCAGCTCACCACTCGAACAAGAGACCCAGTACTTC.

This clonotype was observed at least ten times. This rearrangement joins TRBV10-3 to TRBJ2-3, with 8 bases aligning to TRBD2. Germline assignment: CDR1 ENHRY and CDR2 SYGVKD. V lost 5 bases, J lost 1 base, and 5 bases stayed unmatched. This CDR3 has 15 residues. The CDR3 DNA reads as TGTGCCATCAGTCAACTAGCGGCGGGCACAGATACGCAGTATTTT. Amino acid sequence: CAISQLAAGTDTQYF.

J is TRBJ1-1 and V is TRBV11-1; D call uncertain. This CDR3 is 11 amino acids long. CDR1 is SGHAT and CDR2 is FQDESV in the germline V gene (reference sequence). Trimming took off 4 bases at V and 8 bases at J, with 8 bases between the two ends. CDR3 sequence: CASSSRNEAFF. The CDR3 DNA follows: TGTGCCAGCAGCTCCAGGAACGAAGCTTTCTTT.